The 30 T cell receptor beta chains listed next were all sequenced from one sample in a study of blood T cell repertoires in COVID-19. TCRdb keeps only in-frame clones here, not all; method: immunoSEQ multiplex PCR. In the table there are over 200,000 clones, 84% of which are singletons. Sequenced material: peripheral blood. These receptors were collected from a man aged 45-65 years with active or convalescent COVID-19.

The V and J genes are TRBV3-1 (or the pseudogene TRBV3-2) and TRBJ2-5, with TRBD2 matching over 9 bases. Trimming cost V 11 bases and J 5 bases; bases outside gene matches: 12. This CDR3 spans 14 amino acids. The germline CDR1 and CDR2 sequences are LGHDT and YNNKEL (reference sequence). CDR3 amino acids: CAANRGGAWETQYF. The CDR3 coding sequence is TGTGCCGCCAATCGCGGGGGGGCGTGGGAGACCCAGTACTTC.

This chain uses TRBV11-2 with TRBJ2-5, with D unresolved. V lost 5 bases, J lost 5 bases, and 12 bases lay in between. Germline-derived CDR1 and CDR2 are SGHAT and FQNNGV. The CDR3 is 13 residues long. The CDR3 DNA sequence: TGTGCCAGCAGCCCCTCTTCTCGTGAGACCCAGTACTTC. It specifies CASSPSSRETQYF.

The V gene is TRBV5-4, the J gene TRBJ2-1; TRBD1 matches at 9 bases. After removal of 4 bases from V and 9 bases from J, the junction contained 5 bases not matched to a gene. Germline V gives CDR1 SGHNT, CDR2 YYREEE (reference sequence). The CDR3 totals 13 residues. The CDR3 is CASSRTGVGEQFF. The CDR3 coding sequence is TGTGCCAGCAGCCGGACAGGGGTAGGTGAGCAGTTCTTC.

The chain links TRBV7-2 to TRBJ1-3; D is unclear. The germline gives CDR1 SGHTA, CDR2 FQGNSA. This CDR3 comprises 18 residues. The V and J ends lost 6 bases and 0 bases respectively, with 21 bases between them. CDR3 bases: TGTGCCAGCAGGAACCCGAGGGCGGCTTGGAACTCTGGAAACACCATATATTTT. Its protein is CASRNPRAAWNSGNTIYF.

CDR3 nucleotides: TGTGCCAGCAGCCAACAAGGAGCTAACCCATACCAAGAGACCCAGTACTTC. Translation gives CASSQQGANPYQETQYF. The V gene is TRBV14, the J gene TRBJ2-5; D ambiguous. V lost 2 bases and J 0 bases, leaving 16 bases between the germline ends. The CDR3 sequence is 17 residues long. CDR1 SGHDN and CDR2 FVKESK come from the germline V gene.

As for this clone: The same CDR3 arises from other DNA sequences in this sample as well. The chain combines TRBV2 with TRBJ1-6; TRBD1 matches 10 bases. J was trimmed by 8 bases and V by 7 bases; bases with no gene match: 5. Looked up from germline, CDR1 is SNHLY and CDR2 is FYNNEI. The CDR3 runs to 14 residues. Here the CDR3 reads CASTPDRGHSPLHF. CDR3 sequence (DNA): TGTGCCAGCACCCCCGACAGGGGGCATTCACCCCTCCACTTT.

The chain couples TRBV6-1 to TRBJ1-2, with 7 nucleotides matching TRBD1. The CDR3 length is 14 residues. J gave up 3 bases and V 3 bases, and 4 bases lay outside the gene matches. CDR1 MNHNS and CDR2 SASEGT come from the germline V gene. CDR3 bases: TGTGCCAGCAGTGATTCGGACAGGTACTATGGCTACACCTTC. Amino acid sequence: CASSDSDRYYGYTF.

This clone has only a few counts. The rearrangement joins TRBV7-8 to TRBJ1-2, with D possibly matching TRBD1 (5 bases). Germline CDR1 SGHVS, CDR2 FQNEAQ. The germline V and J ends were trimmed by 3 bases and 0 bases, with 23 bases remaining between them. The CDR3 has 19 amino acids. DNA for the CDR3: TGTGCCAGCAGCTTTAACATTTTTCGTGGGGCAGGCTCTAACTATGGCTACACCTTC. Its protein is CASSFNIFRGAGSNYGYTF.

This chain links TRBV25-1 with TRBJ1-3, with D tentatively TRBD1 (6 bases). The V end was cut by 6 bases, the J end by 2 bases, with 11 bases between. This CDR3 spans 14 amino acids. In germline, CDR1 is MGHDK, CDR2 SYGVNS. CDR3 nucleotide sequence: TGTGCCAGCAGCAAAGGGGGGGCTGGAAACACCATATATTTT. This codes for CASSKGGAGNTIYF.

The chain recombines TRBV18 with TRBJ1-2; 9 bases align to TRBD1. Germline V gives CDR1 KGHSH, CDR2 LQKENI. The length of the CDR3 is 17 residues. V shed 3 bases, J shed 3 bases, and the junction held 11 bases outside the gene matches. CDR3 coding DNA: TGTGCCAGCTCACCGCCAGTAAGGACAGGGGATGACTATGGCTACACCTTC. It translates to CASSPPVRTGDDYGYTF.

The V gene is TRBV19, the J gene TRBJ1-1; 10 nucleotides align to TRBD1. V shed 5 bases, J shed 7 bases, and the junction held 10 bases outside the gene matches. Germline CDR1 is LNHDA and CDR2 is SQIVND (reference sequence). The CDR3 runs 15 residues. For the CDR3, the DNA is TGTGCCAGTAGTGCCTTGACAGGGGGCCGGGGTGAAGCTTTCTTT. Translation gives CASSALTGGRGEAFF.

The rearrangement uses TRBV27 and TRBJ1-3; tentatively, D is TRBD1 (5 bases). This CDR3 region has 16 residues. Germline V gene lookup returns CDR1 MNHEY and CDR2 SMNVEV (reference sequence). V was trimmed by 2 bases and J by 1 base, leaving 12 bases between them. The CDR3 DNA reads TGTGCCAGCAGTTTAAATAGGGCAGGGTCTGGAAACACCATATATTTT. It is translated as CASSLNRAGSGNTIYF.

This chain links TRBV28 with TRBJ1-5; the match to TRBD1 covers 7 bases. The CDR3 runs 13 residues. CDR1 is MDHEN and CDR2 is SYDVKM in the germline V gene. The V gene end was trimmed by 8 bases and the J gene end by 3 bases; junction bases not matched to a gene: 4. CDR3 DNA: TGTGCCAGCCGCGACAGGGACAATCAGCCCCAGCATTTT. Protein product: CASRDRDNQPQHF.

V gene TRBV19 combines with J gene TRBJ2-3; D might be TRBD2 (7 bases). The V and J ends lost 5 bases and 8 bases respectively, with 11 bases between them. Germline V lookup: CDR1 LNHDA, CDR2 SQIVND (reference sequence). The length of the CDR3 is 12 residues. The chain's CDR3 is CASSPAGATQYF. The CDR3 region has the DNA TGTGCCAGTAGTCCCGCGGGGGCTACGCAGTATTTT. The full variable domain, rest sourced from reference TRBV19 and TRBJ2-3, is DGGITQSPKYLFRKEGQNVTLSCEQNLNHDAMYWYRQDPGQGLRLIYYSQIVNDFQKGDIAEGYSVSREKKESFPLTVTSAQKNPTAFYLCASSPAGATQYFGPGTRLTVL.

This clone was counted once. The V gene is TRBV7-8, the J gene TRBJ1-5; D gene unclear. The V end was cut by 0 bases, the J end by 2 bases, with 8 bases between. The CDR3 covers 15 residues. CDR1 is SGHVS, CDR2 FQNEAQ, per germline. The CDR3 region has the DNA TGTGCCAGCAGCTTAGCGCGAGGAGGCAATCAGCCCCAGCATTTT. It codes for CASSLARGGNQPQHF.

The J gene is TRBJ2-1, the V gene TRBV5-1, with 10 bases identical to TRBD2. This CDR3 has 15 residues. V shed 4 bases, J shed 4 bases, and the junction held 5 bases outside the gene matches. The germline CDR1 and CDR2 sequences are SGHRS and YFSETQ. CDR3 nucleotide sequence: TGCGCCAGCAGCATCACTAGCGGGGCTTACAATGAGCAGTTCTTC. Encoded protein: CASSITSGAYNEQFF.

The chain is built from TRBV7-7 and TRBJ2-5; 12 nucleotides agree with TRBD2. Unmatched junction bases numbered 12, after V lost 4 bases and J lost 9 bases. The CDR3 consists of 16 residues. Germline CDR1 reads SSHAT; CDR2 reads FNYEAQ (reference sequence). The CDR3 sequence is CASSSLLAGGQAPQYF. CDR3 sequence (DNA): TGTGCCAGCAGCTCCCTACTAGCGGGGGGTCAGGCGCCCCAGTACTTC.

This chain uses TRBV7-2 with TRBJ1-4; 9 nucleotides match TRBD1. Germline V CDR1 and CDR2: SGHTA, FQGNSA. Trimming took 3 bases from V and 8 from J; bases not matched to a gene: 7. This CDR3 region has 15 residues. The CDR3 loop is CASSFVGQGGEKLFF. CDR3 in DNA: TGTGCCAGCAGCTTCGTGGGACAGGGTGGGGAAAAACTGTTTTTT. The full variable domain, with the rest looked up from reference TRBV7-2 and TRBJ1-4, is GAGVSQSPSNKVTEKGKDVELRCDPISGHTALYWYRQSLGQGLEFLIYFQGNSAPDKSGLPSDRFSAERTGGSVSTLTIQRTQQEDSAVYLCASSFVGQGGEKLFFGSGTQLSVL.

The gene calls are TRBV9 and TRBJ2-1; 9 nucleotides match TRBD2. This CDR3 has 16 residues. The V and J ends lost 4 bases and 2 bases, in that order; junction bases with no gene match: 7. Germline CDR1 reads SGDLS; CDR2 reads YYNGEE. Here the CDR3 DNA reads TGTGCCAGCAGCCCCAGCGGGGGGAGACCCTACAATGAGCAGTTCTTC. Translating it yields CASSPSGGRPYNEQFF.

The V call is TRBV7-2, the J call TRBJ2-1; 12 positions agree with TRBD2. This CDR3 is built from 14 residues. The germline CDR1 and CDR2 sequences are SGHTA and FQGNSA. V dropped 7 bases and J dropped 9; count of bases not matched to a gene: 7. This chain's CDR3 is CASILAGGQGEQFF. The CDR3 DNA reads TGTGCCAGCATCCTAGCGGGGGGGCAGGGTGAGCAGTTCTTC.

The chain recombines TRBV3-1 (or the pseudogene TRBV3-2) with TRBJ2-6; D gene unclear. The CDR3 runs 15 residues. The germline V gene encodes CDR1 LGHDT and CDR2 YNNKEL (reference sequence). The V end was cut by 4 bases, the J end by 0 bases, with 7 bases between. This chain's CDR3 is CASSPVRSGANVLTF. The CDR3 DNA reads TGTGCCAGCAGCCCAGTCCGCTCTGGGGCCAACGTCCTGACTTTC.

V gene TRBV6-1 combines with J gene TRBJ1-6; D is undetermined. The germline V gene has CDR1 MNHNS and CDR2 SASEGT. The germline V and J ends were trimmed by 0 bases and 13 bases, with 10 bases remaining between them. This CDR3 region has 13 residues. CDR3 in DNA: TGTGCCAGCAGTGAAGCGGGAGAAACCCCCCTCCACTTT. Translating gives CASSEAGETPLHF.

The chain's CDR3 is CASSQTEKTPRAFF. The CDR3 DNA reads as TGTGCCAGCAGTCAGACAGAGAAGACCCCCCGAGCTTTCTTT. This sequence joins TRBV27 and TRBJ1-1; possible D gene TRBD1, 5 bases. Trimming stripped 5 bases from V and 10 bases from J, with 20 bases between. The CDR3 totals 14 residues. Germline CDR1 is MNHEY and CDR2 is SMNVEV (reference sequence).

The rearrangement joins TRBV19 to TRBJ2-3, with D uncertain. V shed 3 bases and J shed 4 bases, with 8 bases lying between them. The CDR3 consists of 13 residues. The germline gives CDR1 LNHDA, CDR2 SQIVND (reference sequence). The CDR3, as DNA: TGTGCCAGTAGTATTCTGGGCGCAGATACGCAGTATTTT. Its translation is CASSILGADTQYF.

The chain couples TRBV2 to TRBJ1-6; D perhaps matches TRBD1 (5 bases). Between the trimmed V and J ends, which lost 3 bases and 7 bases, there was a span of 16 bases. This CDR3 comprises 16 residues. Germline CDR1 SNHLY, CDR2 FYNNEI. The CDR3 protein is CASSDRARLGNSPLHF. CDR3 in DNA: TGTGCCAGCAGTGACAGGGCCCGACTGGGGAATTCACCCCTCCACTTT.

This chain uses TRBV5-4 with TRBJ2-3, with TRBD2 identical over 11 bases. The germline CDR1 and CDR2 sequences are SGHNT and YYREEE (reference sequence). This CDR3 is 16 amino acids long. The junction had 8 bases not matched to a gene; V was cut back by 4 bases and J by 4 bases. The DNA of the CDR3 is TGTGCCAGCAGCCCGATGACTAGCGGGGTGGCAGATACGCAGTATTTT. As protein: CASSPMTSGVADTQYF.

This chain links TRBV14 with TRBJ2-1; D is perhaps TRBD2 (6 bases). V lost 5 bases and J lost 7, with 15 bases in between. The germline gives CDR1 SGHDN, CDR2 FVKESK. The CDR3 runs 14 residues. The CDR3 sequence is CASSSRGTRNEQFF. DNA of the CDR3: TGTGCCAGCAGCTCCCGGGGGACCCGGAATGAGCAGTTCTTC.

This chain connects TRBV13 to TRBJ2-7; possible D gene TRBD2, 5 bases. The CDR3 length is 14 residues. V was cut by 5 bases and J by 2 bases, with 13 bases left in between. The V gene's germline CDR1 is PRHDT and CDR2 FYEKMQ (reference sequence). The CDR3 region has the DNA TGTGCCAGCAGCCCTGGACTGCGCGCCTACGAGCAGTACTTC. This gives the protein CASSPGLRAYEQYF.

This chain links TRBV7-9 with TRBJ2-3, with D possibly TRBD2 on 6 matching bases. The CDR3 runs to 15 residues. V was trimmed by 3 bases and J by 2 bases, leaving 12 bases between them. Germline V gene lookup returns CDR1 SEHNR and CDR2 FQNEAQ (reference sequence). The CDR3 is CASSLGGAITDTQYF. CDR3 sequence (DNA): TGTGCCAGCAGCTTGGGCGGGGCGATCACAGATACGCAGTATTTT. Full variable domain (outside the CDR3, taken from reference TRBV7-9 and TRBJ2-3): DTGVSQNPRHKITKRGQNVTFRCDPISEHNRLYWYRQTLGQGPEFLTYFQNEAQLEKSRLLSDRFSAERPKGSFSTLEIQRTEQGDSAMYLCASSLGGAITDTQYFGPGTRLTVL.

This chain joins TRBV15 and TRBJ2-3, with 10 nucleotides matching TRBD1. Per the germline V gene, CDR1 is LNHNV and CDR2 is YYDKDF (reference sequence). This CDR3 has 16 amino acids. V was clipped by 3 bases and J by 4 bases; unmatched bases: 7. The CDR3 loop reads CATSRSGTGASDTQYF. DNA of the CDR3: TGTGCCACCAGCAGGTCCGGGACAGGGGCGTCAGATACGCAGTATTTT.